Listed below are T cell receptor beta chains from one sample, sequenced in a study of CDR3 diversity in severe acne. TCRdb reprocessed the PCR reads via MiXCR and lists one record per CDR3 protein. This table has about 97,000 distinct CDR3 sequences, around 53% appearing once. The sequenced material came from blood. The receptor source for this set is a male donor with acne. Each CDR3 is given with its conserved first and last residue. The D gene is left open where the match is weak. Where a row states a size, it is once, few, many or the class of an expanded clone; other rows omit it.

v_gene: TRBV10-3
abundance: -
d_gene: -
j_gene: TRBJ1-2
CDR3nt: TGTGCCATCAGTGAGCCCACCGATCCATCTGGGTCCCGTGGCTACACCTTC
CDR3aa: CAISEPTDPSGSRGYTF

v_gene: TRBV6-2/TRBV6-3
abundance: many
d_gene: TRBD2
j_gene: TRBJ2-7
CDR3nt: TGTGCCAGCAGTTACTCTTCCAGCGGGACCTACCTCGAGCAGTACTTC
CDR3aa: CASSYSSSGTYLEQYF

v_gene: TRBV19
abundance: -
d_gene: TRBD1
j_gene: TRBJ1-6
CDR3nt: TGTGCCAGTACCAACCAGGGGGCTGGTTCACCCCTCCACTTT
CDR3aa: CASTNQGAGSPLHF

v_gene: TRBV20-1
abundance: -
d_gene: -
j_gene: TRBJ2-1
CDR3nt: TGCAGTGCTAGAGATGCGGCCTCCTACAATGAGCAGTTCTTC
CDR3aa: CSARDAASYNEQFF

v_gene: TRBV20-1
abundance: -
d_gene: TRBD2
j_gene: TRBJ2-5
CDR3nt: TGCAGTGCTAACAGACCGGGACTAGCGGGAGTCGGGACCCAGTACTTC
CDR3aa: CSANRPGLAGVGTQYF

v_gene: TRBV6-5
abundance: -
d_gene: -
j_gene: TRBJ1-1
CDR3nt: TGTGCCAGCCTAGGGCGGAGCGACACTGGAGCTTTCTTT
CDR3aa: CASLGRSDTGAFF

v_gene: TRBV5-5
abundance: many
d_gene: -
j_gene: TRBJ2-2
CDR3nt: TGTGCCAGCAGCACCCAGCTAACCGGGGAGCTGTTTTTT
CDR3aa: CASSTQLTGELFF

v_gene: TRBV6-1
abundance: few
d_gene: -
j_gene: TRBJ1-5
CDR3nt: TGTGCCAGCAGTGAAGACAGGTTGGCTTATAGCAATCAGCCCCAGCATTTT
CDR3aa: CASSEDRLAYSNQPQHF

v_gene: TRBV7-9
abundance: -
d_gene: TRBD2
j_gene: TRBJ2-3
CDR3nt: TGTGCCAGCAGCTTACGGCCGGGAGGGCCCCGATATCGAACTAGCACAGATACGCAGTATTTT
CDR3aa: CASSLRPGGPRYRTSTDTQYF

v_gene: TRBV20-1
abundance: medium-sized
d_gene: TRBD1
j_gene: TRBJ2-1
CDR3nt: TGCAGTTGGATTCCGGGACAGTACAATGAGCAGTTCTTC
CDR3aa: CSWIPGQYNEQFF

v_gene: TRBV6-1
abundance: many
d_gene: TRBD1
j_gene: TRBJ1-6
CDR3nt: TGTGCCAGCAGTGAAGCGCCAGGGGGTAATTCACCCCTCCACTTT
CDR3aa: CASSEAPGGNSPLHF

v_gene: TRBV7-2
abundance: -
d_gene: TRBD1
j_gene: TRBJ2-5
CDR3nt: TGTGCCAGCAGCCCACCGGGACAGGGAAGGGTCGGAGAGACCCAGTACTTC
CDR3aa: CASSPPGQGRVGETQYF

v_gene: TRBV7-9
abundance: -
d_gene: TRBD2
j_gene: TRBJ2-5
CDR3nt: TGTGCCAGCAGCCGAACTAGCGGGAGGGCCCGGGAGACCCAGTACTTC
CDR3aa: CASSRTSGRARETQYF

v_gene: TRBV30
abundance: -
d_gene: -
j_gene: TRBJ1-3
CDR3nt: TGTGCCTGGAGTCTAGGACCTCGGCGACGGTCCTCTGGAAACACCATATATTTT
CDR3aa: CAWSLGPRRRSSGNTIYF

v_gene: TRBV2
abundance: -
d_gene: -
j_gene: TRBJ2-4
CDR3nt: TGTGCCAGCAGCTCCTATTTTGAGGGTCTCAAAAACATTCAGTACTTC
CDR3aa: CASSSYFEGLKNIQYF

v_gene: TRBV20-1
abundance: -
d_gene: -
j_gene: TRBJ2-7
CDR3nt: TGCAGTGCCTCAGGCGGTGAGCAGTGCTTC
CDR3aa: CSASGGEQCF

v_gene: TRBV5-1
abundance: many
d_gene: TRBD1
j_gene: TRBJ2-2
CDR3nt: TGCGCCAGTACAGGGGGCCCCGGGGAGCTGTTTTTT
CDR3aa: CASTGGPGELFF

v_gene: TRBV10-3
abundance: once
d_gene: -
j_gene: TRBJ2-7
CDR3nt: TGTGCCATCAGTGAGGCGCGGGACAAGACCGCGGCCGAGCAGTACTTC
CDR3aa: CAISEARDKTAAEQYF

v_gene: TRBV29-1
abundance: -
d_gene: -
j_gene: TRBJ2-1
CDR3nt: TGCAGCGTCCCTGGGACACACAGACATGAGCAGTTCTTC
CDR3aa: CSVPGTHRHEQFF

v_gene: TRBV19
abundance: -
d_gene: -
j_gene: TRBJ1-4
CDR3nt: TGTGCCAGTAGTACAGCGAGTGCTAAAAAACTGTTTTTT
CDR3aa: CASSTASAKKLFF

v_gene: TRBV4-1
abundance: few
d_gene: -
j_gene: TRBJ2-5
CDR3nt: TGCGCCAGCAGCCAAGATCTTACCAGCCAAGAGACCCAGTACTTC
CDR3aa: CASSQDLTSQETQYF

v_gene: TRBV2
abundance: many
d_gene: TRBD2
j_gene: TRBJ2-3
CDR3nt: TGTGCCACCTGCCTACTAGCGGGTTGCACAGATACGCAGTATTTT
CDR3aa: CATCLLAGCTDTQYF

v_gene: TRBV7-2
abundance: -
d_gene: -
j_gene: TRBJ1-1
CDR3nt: TGTGCCAGCAGCTTTTTAGGCGGTGAAGCTTTCTTT
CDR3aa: CASSFLGGEAFF